The following is a T cell receptor (gamma chain) sequence with its context. One end of the junction is discordant with germline, which a read error may explain. This specimen comes from a study of gamma-delta T cells after stem cell transplantation. TCRdb re-called clones from the RT-PCR reads using CATT. The profile shows over a thousand gamma-chain clones, about 82% of them singletons. Sequences were obtained from gamma-delta T cells. The source of this sequence is a human donor. It is not recorded whose cells these are; they may come from a transplant donor.

For the CDR3, the DNA is TGTGCCCCCTGGGATGGTCAAAATTATAAGAAACTCTTT. This sequence encodes CAPWDGQNYKKLF. The V call is TRGV4, the J call TRGJ1 or TRGJ2. The J gene comes from matching the DNA to germline here; TCRdb lacks it. This CDR3 contains 13 residues. Germline CDR1 EGSTGY, CDR2 YDSYTSSV.